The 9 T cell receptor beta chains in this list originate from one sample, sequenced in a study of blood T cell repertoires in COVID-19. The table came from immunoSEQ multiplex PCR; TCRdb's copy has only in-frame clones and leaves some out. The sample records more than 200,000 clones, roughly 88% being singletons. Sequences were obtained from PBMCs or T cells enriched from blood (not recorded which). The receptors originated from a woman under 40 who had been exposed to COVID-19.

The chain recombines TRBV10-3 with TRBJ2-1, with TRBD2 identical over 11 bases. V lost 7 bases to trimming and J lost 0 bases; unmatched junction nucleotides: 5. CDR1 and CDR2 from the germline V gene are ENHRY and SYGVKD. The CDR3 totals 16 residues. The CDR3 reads CAITSTSGNSYNEQFF. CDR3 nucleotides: TGTGCCATCACCTCGACTAGCGGGAACTCCTACAATGAGCAGTTCTTC.

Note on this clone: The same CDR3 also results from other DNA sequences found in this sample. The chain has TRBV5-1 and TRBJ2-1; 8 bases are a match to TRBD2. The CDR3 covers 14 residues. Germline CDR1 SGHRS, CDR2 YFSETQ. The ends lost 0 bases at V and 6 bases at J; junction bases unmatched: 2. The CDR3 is CASSLVAGSNEQFF. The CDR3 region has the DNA TGCGCCAGCAGCTTGGTAGCGGGATCCAATGAGCAGTTCTTC.

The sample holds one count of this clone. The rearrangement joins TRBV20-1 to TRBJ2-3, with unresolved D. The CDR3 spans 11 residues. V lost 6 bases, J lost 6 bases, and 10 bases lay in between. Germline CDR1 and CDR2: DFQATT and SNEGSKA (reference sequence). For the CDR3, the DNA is TGCAGTGCCCTCCCACAGGATACGCAGTATTTT. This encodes CSALPQDTQYF.

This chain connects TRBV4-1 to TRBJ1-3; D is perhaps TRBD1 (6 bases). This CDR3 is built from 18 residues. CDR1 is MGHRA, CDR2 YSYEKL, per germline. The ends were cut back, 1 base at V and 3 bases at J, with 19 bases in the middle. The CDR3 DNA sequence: TGCGCCAGCAGCCAAGGATCTGCCAGGGGCCGGGGTGGAAACACCATATATTTT. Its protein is CASSQGSARGRGGNTIYF.

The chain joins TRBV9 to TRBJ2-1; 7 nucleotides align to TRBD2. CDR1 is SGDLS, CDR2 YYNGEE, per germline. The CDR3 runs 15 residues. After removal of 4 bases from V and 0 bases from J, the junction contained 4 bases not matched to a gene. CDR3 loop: CASSTTSRSYNEQFF. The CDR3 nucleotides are TGTGCCAGCAGCACGACTAGCCGCTCCTACAATGAGCAGTTCTTC.

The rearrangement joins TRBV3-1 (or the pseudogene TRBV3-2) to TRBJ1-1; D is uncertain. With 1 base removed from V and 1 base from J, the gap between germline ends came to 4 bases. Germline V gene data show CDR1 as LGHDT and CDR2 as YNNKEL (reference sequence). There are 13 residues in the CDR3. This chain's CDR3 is CASSQGRNTEAFF. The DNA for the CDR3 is TGTGCCAGCAGCCAAGGGAGGAACACTGAAGCTTTCTTT.

The DNA of the CDR3 is TGTGCCAGTAGGAGACAGTCTGAAGCTTTCTTT. Protein product: CASRRQSEAFF. The chain couples TRBV19 to TRBJ1-1, with a possible D match to TRBD1 (5 bases). This CDR3 spans 11 amino acids. V lost 6 bases and J lost 6, with 8 bases in between. CDR1 and CDR2 (germline): LNHDA, SQIVND (reference sequence).

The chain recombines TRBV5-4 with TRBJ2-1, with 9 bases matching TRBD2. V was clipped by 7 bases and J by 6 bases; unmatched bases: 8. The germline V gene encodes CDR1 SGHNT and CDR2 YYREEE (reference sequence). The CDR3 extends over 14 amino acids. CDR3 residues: CASSQREVGNEQFF. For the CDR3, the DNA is TGTGCCAGCTCCCAGCGGGAGGTGGGCAATGAGCAGTTCTTC. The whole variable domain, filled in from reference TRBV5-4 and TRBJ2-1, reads ETGVTQSPTHLIKTRGQQVTLRCSSQSGHNTVSWYQQALGQGPQFIFQYYREEENGRGNFPPRFSGLQFPNYSSELNVNALELDDSALYLCASSQREVGNEQFFGPGTRLTVL.

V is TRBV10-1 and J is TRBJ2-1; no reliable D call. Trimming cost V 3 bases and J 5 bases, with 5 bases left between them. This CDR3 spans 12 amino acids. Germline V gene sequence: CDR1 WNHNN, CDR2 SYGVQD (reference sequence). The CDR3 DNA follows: TGCGCCAGCAGTGAAACTAACAATGAGCAGTTCTTC. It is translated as CASSETNNEQFF.